The 6 T cell receptor beta chains given below trace back to one sample, sequenced in a study of spatial heterogeneity in lung cancer (dated by TCRdb to about 2019). No antigen has been identified for these receptors. In the paper's terms, the time point label means: sample taken at primary tumor resection. Receptors were amplified or captured by 5' RACE. The sequencing machine was a NextSeq 500. The public reads were run again by TCRdb, first through fastp at Q25 and then through MiXCR, and only productive beta chains were kept. CDR3 protein duplicates are merged, each entry listing the most common genes and DNA. Present in this sample are over 15,000 distinct CDR3 sequences, roughly 5.7% of which were seen just once. The ten largest clones represent around a tenth of the sample. Broader findings and caveats from the paper: The tumor nonsynonymous mutation count correlated with the number of expanded alpha and beta TCRs within the tumor.

The specimen was lung tumor tissue, collected at surgery. The receptor source for this set is a female donor with early-stage non-small cell lung cancer.

This clonotype has ten or more counts. Because this beta chain is a stray read in a library intended to capture alpha chains, its abundance should not be given much weight. The V gene is TRBV3-1, the J gene TRBJ1-1; no definite D call. Germline V gene lookup returns CDR1 LGHDT and CDR2 YNNKEL (reference sequence). The CDR3 sequence is 11 residues long. The V end was cut by 6 bases, the J end by 11 bases, with 13 bases between. The CDR3 sequence is CASRSAGKAFF. The CDR3 DNA sequence: TGTGCCAGCAGGTCCGCGGGGAAGGCTTTCTTT.

By frequency in the sample, this clonotype is medium-sized (0.01 to 0.1%). A library made for alpha chains picked up this beta chain off target, so its size means little. This chain connects TRBV4-1 to TRBJ1-2; 7 nucleotides line up with TRBD1. CDR1 and CDR2 from the germline V gene are MGHRA and YSYEKL. The CDR3 is 15 amino acids. With 4 bases clipped from V and 5 bases from J, the junction kept 10 bases outside the gene matches. In DNA form, the CDR3 reads TGCGCCAGCAGCCCTTGGGACAGCCAGGGGTATGGCTACACCTTC. It codes for CASSPWDSQGYGYTF.

As to this clonotype: A much more abundant neighbour one base away suggests this may be a read error. This beta chain is an off-target read within a library intended for alpha chains, so its frequency means little. The chain uses TRBV7-8 and TRBJ1-2; 7 nucleotides agree with TRBD1. Unmatched junction bases numbered 2, after V lost 1 base and J lost 3 bases. The CDR3 spans 14 residues. The germline gives CDR1 SGHVS, CDR2 FQNEAQ. CDR3 coding DNA: TGTGCCAGCAGCTTAGGAGGGGGCGACTATGGCTACACCTTC. It codes for CASSLGGGDYGYTF.

This clonotype appeared many times. This beta chain is a stray sequence in a library constructed for alpha chains; its clone size is not meaningful. CDR3 bases: TGCAGTGCTAGAGATACTAGCGGGAGGTCCTACGAGCAGTACTTC. Translating gives CSARDTSGRSYEQYF. V is TRBV20-1 and J is TRBJ2-7; 12 bases fit TRBD2. Looked up from germline, CDR1 is DFQATT and CDR2 is SNEGSKA (reference sequence). V lost 0 bases and J lost 1; bases outside the gene matches: 1. The CDR3 covers 15 residues.

This clonotype was seen many times. A library prepared for alpha chains yielded this beta chain as an off-target read; its size is of little meaning. This rearrangement joins TRBV7-9 to TRBJ2-1; TRBD2 agrees at 8 bases. With V trimmed by 0 bases and J by 2 bases, 9 bases remained unmatched. Germline V gene data show CDR1 as SEHNR and CDR2 as FQNEAQ (reference sequence). The CDR3 runs to 18 residues. The CDR3 sequence: CASSLARGSGTTYNEQFF. The CDR3 DNA sequence: TGTGCCAGCAGCTTAGCGCGAGGTAGCGGGACAACCTACAATGAGCAGTTCTTC.

Concerning this clonotype itself: This beta chain is an off-target read within a library intended for alpha chains, so its frequency means little. This chain uses TRBV6-2 or TRBV6-3 with TRBJ1-5; D gene ambiguous. The V end was cut by 11 bases, the J end by 0 bases, with 11 bases between. The CDR3 loop spans 13 amino acids. The germline gives CDR1 MNHEY, CDR2 SVGEGT. The DNA of the CDR3 is TGTGCCTCTCAGGCCGATAGCAATCAGCCCCAGCATTTT. Residues: CASQADSNQPQHF.